Sequencing of this T cell receptor beta chain was carried out in a study of T cells in Graves' hyperthyroidism and ophthalmopathy. The table lists this clonotype with many counts. Its antigen is unknown. The germline V and J ends were trimmed by 2 bases and 5 bases, with 9 bases remaining between them. This CDR3 has 13 amino acids. CDR1 is LGHDT and CDR2 is YNNKEL in the germline V gene (reference sequence). Study-wide findings and caveats: In the analysis, a 13 V-J model separated ophthalmopathy from stable hyperthyroidism.

What was amplified from RNA transcripts were TCR beta CDR3 regions. TCR CDR3 regions were first amplified by RT-PCR with HTBI primers. TCRdb passed the multiplex PCR reads through MiXCR, listing each CDR3 protein once. The table records about 400,000 distinct CDR3 sequences, around 14% of them present only once. Stable hyperthyroidism: no ophthalmopathy progression over 18 months of follow-up. Newly diagnosed patients aged 18 to 65 had hyperthyroidism of under 2 months' duration. Each 10 ml fresh peripheral blood draw supplied the PBMCs. The source of this sequence is a young woman with Graves' hyperthyroidism. V and J are TRBV3-1 and TRBJ1-1; D is unresolved. The sample was blood. CDR3 residues: CASSQQRGTEAFF. CDR3 in DNA: TGTGCCAGCAGCCAACAACGAGGGACTGAAGCTTTCTTT. The full variable domain, completed using reference TRBV3-1 and TRBJ1-1, is DTAVSQTPKYLVTQMGNDKSIKCEQNLGHDTMYWYKQDSKKFLKIMFSYNNKELIINETVPNRFSPKSPDKAHLNLHINSLELGDSAVYFCASSQQRGTEAFFGQGTRLTVV.